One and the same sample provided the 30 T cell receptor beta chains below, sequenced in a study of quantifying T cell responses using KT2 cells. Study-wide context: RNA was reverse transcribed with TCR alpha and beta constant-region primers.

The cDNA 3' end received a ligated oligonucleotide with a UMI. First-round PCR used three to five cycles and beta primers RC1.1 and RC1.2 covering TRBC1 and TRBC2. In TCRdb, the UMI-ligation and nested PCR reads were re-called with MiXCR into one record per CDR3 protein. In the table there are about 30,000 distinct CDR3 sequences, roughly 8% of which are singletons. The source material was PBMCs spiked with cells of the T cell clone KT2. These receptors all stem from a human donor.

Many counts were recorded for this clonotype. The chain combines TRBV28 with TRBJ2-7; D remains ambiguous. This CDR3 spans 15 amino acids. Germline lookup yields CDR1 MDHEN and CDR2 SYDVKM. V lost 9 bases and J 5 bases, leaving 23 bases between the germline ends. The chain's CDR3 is CASPPGPRILDEQYF. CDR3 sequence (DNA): TGTGCCAGTCCCCCCGGGCCGCGGATCCTCGACGAGCAGTACTTC.

The CDR3 protein is CASRATGAYEQYF. The CDR3 DNA sequence: TGTGCCAGCAGAGCGACAGGGGCCTACGAGCAGTACTTC. The rearrangement links TRBV6-5 to TRBJ2-7, with TRBD1 matching over 8 bases. CDR3 length: 13 amino acids. V lost 6 bases and J lost 2; bases outside the gene matches: 3. Germline V gene sequence: CDR1 MNHEY, CDR2 SVGAGI.

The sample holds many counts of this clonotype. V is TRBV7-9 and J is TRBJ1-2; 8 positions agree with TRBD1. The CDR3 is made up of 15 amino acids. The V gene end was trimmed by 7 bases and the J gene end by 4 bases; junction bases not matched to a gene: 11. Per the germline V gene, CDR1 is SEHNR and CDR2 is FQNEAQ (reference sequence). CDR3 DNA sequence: TGTGCCAGCACCGACCCGGGACAGGACTTCTATGGCTACACCTTC. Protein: CASTDPGQDFYGYTF.

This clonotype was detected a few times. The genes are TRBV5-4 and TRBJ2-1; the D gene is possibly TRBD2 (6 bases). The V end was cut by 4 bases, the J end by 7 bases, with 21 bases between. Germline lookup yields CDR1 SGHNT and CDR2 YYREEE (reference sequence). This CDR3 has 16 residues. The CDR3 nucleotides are TGTGCCAGCAGCCGAGGTCGACAGAGCGGGTGGAATGAGCAGTTCTTC. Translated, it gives CASSRGRQSGWNEQFF.

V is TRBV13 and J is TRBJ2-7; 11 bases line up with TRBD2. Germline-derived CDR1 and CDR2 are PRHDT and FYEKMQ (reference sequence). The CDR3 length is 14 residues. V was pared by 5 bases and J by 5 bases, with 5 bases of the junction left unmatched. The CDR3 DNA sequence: TGTGCCAGCAGCACTAGCGGGAGTACCCACGAGCAGTACTTC. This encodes CASSTSGSTHEQYF.

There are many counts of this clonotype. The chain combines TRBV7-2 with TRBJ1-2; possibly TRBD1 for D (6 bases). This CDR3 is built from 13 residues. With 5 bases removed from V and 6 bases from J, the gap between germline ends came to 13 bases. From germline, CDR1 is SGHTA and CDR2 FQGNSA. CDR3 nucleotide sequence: TGTGCCAGCAGCAGCCCGCAGGGGAATGGCTACACCTTC. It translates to CASSSPQGNGYTF.

Here the CDR3 DNA reads TGTGCCAGCAGCTTAGGGCTAGCGGGGAACACAGATACGCAGTATTTT. Protein product: CASSLGLAGNTDTQYF. This chain joins TRBV11-2 and TRBJ2-3; 9 bases map to TRBD2. Looked up from germline, CDR1 is SGHAT and CDR2 is FQNNGV. This CDR3 spans 16 amino acids. V shed 1 base and J 2 bases; nucleotides not matched to a gene: 4.

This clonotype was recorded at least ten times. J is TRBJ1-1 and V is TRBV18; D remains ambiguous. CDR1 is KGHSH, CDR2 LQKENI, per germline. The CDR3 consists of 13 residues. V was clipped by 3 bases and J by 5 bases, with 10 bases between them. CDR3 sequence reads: CASSPFGGTEAFF. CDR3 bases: TGTGCCAGCTCACCGTTCGGCGGGACTGAAGCTTTCTTT.

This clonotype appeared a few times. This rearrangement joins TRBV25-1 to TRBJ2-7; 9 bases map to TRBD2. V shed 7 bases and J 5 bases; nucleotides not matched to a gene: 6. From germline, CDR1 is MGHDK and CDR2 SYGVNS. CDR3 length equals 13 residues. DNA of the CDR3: TGTGCCAGCATCGCCGCGGGGGGGAACGAGCAGTACTTC. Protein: CASIAAGGNEQYF.

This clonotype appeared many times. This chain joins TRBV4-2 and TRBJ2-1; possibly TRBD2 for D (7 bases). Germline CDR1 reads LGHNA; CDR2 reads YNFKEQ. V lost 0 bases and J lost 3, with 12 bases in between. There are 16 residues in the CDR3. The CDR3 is CASSQDPGDYYNEQFF. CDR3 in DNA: TGTGCCAGCAGCCAAGATCCAGGGGACTACTACAATGAGCAGTTCTTC.

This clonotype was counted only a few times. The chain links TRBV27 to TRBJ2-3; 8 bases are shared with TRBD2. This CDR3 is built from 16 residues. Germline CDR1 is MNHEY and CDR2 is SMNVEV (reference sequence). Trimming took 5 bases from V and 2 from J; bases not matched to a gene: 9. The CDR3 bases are TGTGCCAGCAGTCCAATAATAGCGGGAAACACAGATACGCAGTATTTT. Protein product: CASSPIIAGNTDTQYF.

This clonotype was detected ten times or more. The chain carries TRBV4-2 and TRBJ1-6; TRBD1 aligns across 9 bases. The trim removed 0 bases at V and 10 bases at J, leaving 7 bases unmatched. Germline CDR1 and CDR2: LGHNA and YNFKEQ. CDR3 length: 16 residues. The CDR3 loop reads CASSQDVGTGNSPLHF. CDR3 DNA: TGTGCCAGCAGCCAAGATGTTGGGACAGGGAACTCACCCCTCCACTTT.

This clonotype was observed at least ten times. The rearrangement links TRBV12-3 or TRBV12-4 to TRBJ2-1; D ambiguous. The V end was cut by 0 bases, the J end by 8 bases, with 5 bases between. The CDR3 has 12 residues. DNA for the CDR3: TGTGCCAGCAGTTTAGCGGGTGATGAGCAGTTCTTC. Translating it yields CASSLAGDEQFF.

CDR3 protein: CASSHARSGGYTF. The DNA for the CDR3 is TGCGCCAGCAGCCACGCGAGGTCGGGTGGCTACACCTTC. The chain uses TRBV4-1 and TRBJ1-2; D gene ambiguous. In germline, CDR1 is MGHRA, CDR2 YSYEKL. CDR3 length equals 13 residues. V lost 3 bases, J lost 7 bases, and 12 bases lay in between.

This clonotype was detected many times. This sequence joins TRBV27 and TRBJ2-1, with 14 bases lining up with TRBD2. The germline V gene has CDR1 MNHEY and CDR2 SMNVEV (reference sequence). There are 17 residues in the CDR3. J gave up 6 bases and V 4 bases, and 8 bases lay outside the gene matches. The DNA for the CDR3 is TGTGCCAGCAGTTGGACTAGCGGGGGGAGGGGGCGCAATGAGCAGTTCTTC. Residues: CASSWTSGGRGRNEQFF.

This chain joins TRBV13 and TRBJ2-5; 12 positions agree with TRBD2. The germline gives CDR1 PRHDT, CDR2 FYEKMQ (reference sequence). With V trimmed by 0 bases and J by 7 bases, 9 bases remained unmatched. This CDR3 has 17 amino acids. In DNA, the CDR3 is TGTGCCAGCAGCTTAGGCGCCCTAGCGGGAGGGCCCGGGACCCAGTACTTC. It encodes CASSLGALAGGPGTQYF.

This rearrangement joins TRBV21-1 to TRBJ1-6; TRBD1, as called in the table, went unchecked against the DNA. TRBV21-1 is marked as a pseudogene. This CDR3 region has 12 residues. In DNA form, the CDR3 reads TGTGCCAGTCGTTCGACAGGTTCACCCCTCCACTTT. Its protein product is CASRSTGSPLHF.

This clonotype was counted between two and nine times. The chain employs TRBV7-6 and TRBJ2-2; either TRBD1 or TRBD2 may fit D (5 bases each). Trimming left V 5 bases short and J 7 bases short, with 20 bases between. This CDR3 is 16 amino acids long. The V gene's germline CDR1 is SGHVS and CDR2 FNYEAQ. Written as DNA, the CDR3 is TGTGCCAGCAGCCCTAGGGGCAGGGCCGGAGGCGGGGAGCTGTTTTTT. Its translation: CASSPRGRAGGGELFF.

CDR3 sequence: CASSGDGKEQFF. The CDR3 DNA sequence: TGTGCCAGCAGCGGGGACGGTAAGGAGCAGTTCTTC. V usage is TRBV5-4 and J usage is TRBJ2-1; the D call may be TRBD1 or TRBD2 (5 bases each). Trimming left V 4 bases short and J 10 bases short, with 12 bases between. Germline CDR1 is SGHNT and CDR2 is YYREEE (reference sequence). This CDR3 spans 12 amino acids.

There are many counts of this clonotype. The CDR3 region has the DNA TGTGCCAGCAGTTACTCTGAACAGGTCAGTCAGCCCCAGCATTTT. Translated: CASSYSEQVSQPQHF. The J gene is TRBJ1-5, the V gene TRBV6-6, with D perhaps matching TRBD1 (5 bases). Germline V gene lookup returns CDR1 MNHNY and CDR2 SVGAGI (reference sequence). This CDR3 contains 15 residues. Trimming shortened V by 0 bases and J by 6 bases, and 12 bases separated the two germline ends.

The CDR3 nucleotides read TGTGCCAGCTCACGAACCCCGACTAGCGGCACAGATACGCAGTATTTT. Translating it yields CASSRTPTSGTDTQYF. V is TRBV18 and J is TRBJ2-3, with 8 nucleotides matching TRBD2. There are 16 residues in the CDR3. Trimming at V came to 4 bases and at J to 1 base, leaving 7 bases not matched to a gene. Germline CDR1 KGHSH, CDR2 LQKENI.

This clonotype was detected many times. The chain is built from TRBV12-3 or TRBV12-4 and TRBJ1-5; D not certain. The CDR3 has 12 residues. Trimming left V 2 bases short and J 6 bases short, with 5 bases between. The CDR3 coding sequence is TGTGCCAGCAGTTTACTCCGTCAGCCCCAGCATTTT. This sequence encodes CASSLLRQPQHF.

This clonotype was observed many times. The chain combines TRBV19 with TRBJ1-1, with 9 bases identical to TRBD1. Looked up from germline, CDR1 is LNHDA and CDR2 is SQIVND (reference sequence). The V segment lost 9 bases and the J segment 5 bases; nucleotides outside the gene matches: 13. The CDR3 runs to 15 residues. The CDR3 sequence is CASLDRTGERTEAFF. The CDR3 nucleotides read TGTGCCAGCCTAGATCGGACAGGGGAGAGAACTGAAGCTTTCTTT.

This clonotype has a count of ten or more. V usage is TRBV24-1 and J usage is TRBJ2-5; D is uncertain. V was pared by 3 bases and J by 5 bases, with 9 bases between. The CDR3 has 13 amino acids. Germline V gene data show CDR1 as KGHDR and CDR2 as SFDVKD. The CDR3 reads CATSDPSLETQYF. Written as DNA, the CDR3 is TGTGCCACCAGTGATCCGAGCCTGGAGACCCAGTACTTC.

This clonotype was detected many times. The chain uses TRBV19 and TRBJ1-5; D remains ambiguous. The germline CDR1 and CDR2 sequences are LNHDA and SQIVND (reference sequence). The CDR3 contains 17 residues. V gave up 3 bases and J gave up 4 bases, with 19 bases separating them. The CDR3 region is CASSIGLVPPGNQPQHF. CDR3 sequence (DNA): TGTGCCAGTAGTATCGGTCTTGTCCCTCCGGGGAATCAGCCCCAGCATTTT.

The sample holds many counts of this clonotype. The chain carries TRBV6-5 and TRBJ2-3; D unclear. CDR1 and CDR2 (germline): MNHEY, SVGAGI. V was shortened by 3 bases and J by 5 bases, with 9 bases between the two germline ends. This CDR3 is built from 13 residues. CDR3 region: CASSYHRVDTQYF. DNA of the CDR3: TGTGCCAGCAGTTATCACCGGGTAGATACGCAGTATTTT.

The CDR3 DNA follows: TGTGCCAGCAGCTTAAATTCTCGGGGGACCGGGGAGCTGTTTTTT. It codes for CASSLNSRGTGELFF. This rearrangement joins TRBV7-3 to TRBJ2-2; a weak D match, TRBD2 (6 bases). Trimming removed 1 base from V and 5 bases from J, with 11 bases in between. The CDR3 runs 15 residues. Germline V gene data show CDR1 as SGHTA and CDR2 as FQGTGA. The whole variable domain, remainder taken from reference TRBV7-3 and TRBJ2-2, is GAGVSQTPSNKVTEKGKYVELRCDPISGHTALYWYRQSLGQGPEFLIYFQGTGAADDSGLPNDRFFAVRPEGSVSTLKIQRTERGDSAVYLCASSLNSRGTGELFFGEGSRLTVL.

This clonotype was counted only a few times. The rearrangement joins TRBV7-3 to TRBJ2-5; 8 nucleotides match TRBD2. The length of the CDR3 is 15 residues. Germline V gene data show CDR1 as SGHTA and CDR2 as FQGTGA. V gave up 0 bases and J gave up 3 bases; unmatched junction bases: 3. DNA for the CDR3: TGTGCCAGCAGCTTAACGGCGGGGGGCAAAGAGACCCAGTACTTC. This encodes CASSLTAGGKETQYF.

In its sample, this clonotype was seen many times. In DNA form, the CDR3 reads TGTGCCAGCCTTGGCGGGGGGCTAACAGATACGCAGTATTTT. Translation gives CASLGGGLTDTQYF. The V call is TRBV7-9, the J call TRBJ2-3; the match to TRBD2 covers 8 bases. The V and J ends lost 8 bases and 3 bases, in that order; junction bases with no gene match: 7. The CDR3 loop spans 14 amino acids. Germline-derived CDR1 and CDR2 are SEHNR and FQNEAQ (reference sequence).

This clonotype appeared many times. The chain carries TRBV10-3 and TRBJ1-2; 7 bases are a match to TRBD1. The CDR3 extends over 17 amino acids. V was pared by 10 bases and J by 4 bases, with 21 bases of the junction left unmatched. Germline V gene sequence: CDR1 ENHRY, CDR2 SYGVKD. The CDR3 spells CATLTGYGFDLSYGYTF. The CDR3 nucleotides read TGTGCCACCTTGACAGGGTACGGTTTTGATCTTTCCTATGGCTACACCTTC.